These T cell receptor beta chains were read from a single sample in a study of OX40 agonist ivuxolimab in advanced cancers. Produced via immunoSEQ multiplex PCR; TCRdb's table is partial and in-frame only. The sample holds tens of thousands of clones, 70% to 90% seen once. The sample here was CD4+ or CD8+ T cells sorted from blood, taken in a trial of the OX40 agonist ivuxolimab. The receptor source for this set is an adult with an advanced solid tumor such as melanoma, head and neck, liver or kidney cancer. CDR3s include the opening cysteine and the closing phenylalanine or tryptophan. A D gene is named only where the DNA matches it firmly. Rows may omit the clone size; those that give it use once, few, many or a size class.

>TRBD2|TRBV28|-|TRBJ2-7
TGTGCCAGCAGTACCCCGGGTAGCGGGAGGGCCGGGGGGTACGAGCAGTACTTC
CASSTPGSGRAGGYEQYF
>-|TRBV28|-|TRBJ1-5
TGTGCCAGCAGTTTCCAGGGTCGCCAGCCCCAGCATTTT
CASSFQGRQPQHF
>TRBD2|TRBV9|-|TRBJ2-1
TGTGCCAGCAGCGTAGCAGGGCGGGGGAGTCAGTTCTTC
CASSVAGRGSQFF
>-|TRBV18|-|TRBJ2-2
TGTGCCAGCTCACCTCCGGTCGGAACCGGGGAGCTGTTTTTT
CASSPPVGTGELFF
>TRBD1|TRBV7-2|once|TRBJ2-7
TGTGCCAGCAGCATATACGGGACAGGGTTGGCCGAGCAGTACTTC
CASSIYGTGLAEQYF
>TRBD1|TRBV7-9|-|TRBJ2-7
TGTGCCAGCAGCATGGGGACAGCCTACGAGCAGTACTTC
CASSMGTAYEQYF
>-|TRBV5-6|once|TRBJ1-5
TGTGCCAGCAGCCTGACGGGGTATAGCAATCAGCCCCAGCATTTT
CASSLTGYSNQPQHF
>TRBD2|TRBV5-1|-|TRBJ2-7
TGCGCCAGCAGACGGACTAGCGGGAGAGAGGACTACGAGCAGTACTTC
CASRRTSGREDYEQYF
>-|TRBV6-1|few|TRBJ1-1
TGTGCCAGCAGTGATTCACTCTTGAACACTGAAGCTTTCTTT
CASSDSLLNTEAFF
>-|TRBV28|-|TRBJ1-1
TGTGCCAGCATGCACAGGGAGATCGATCCGAACGCTGAAGCTTTCTTT
CASMHREIDPNAEAFF
>TRBD2|TRBV4-1|-|TRBJ2-2
TGCGCCAGCAGCCACGAGCCCCTAGCGGGAGCCGCTATAACGAACACCGGGGAGCTGTTTTTT
CASSHEPLAGAAITNTGELFF
>-|TRBV14|-|TRBJ1-2
TGTGCCAGCAGCCAAGAGGTTTCGATGTCTGGCTACACCTTC
CASSQEVSMSGYTF
>-|TRBV7-6|-|TRBJ1-1
TGTGCCAGCAGCCTAGCCCGGCAGGTTGAAGCTTTCTTT
CASSLARQVEAFF
>-|TRBV11-2|-|TRBJ2-7
TGTGCCAGCAGCCCCGGGGTCGGCGGCCCCGTAGGCTACGAGCAGTACTTC
CASSPGVGGPVGYEQYF
>-|TRBV19|-|TRBJ1-2
TGTGCCAGTAAAGGCAGGGTCAAATATGGCTACACCTTC
CASKGRVKYGYTF
>TRBD1|TRBV9|-|TRBJ1-2
TGTGCCAGCAGCGTAGACGGACAGGGTTATAGCTATGGCTACACCTTC
CASSVDGQGYSYGYTF
>-|TRBV6-6|-|TRBJ1-5
TGTGCCAGCAGTTACTGGCAAAGCAATCAGCCCCAGCATTTT
CASSYWQSNQPQHF
>-|TRBV7-9|once|TRBJ1-1
TGTGCCAGCAGCCTTGGTGACGGTTCGCCTTTCTTT
CASSLGDGSPFF
>TRBD1|TRBV9|-|TRBJ2-7
TGTGCCAGCAGCGTTACAGGGGCTTCGCGAAGCGTGCAGTACTTC
CASSVTGASRSVQYF
>TRBD1|TRBV28|-|TRBJ2-7
TGTGCCAGCAGTTTATCCCCGACAGGGTTGATGTACGAGCAGTACTTC
CASSLSPTGLMYEQYF
>TRBD1|TRBV19|-|TRBJ1-1
TGTGCCAGTAGTATAGGTCGACAGGGGAACACTGAAGCTTTCTTT
CASSIGRQGNTEAFF
>TRBD2|TRBV7-2|-|TRBJ2-7
TGTGCCAGCAGCTTAGAGTTGGGGACTAGCACCTACGAGCAGTACTTC
CASSLELGTSTYEQYF
>TRBD1|TRBV11-3|-|TRBJ2-7
TGTGCCAGCAGCTCGGACAGGCGTTATGACCCCTACGAGCAGTACTTC
CASSSDRRYDPYEQYF
>-|TRBV28|-|TRBJ1-1
TGTGCCAGCAGTTTCGTCAGTCGGACGGCTGAAGCTTTCTTT
CASSFVSRTAEAFF
>-|TRBV7-3|-|TRBJ1-1
TGTGCCAGCAGCCCAGCACCGCCAATTCATATTTTT
CASSPAPPIHIF
>-|TRBV7-9|-|TRBJ2-5
TGTGCCAGCAGCCCGGACAGTCAAGAGACCCAGTACTTC
CASSPDSQETQYF
>-|TRBV5-8|-|TRBJ2-7
TGTGCCAGCAGCGGATTGACAGGCCAACCTGGCGAGCAGTACTTC
CASSGLTGQPGEQYF
>-|TRBV2|once|TRBJ1-4
TGTGCCAGCAGCCCCTGGGGGGAGAATGAAAAACTGTTTTTT
CASSPWGENEKLFF
>TRBD1|TRBV4-3|-|TRBJ2-7
TGCGCCAGCAGCCAAGCGGCAGGGGGCGCGTACGAGCAGTACTTC
CASSQAAGGAYEQYF
>TRBD2|TRBV7-9|-|TRBJ2-1
TGTGCCAGCAGCCCTGGACTAGCGGGAGTGGAAGAGCAGTTCTTC
CASSPGLAGVEEQFF
>-|TRBV15|-|TRBJ2-7
TGTGCCACCAGCAGCTGGCGGGAAAACGGAGAGCAGTACTTC
CATSSWRENGEQYF
>-|TRBV14|-|TRBJ1-1
TGTGCCAGCAGCCTACGAGGGGCGAGCACTGAAGCTTTCTTT
CASSLRGASTEAFF
>TRBD1|TRBV5-1|-|TRBJ2-3
TGCGCCAGCAGCTTGGTTCAGGGGGCCCTTGGCACAGATACGCAGTATTTT
CASSLVQGALGTDTQYF
>-|TRBV19|-|TRBJ2-2
TGTGCCAGTAGTACGCAGGGGCTGAACACCGGGGAGCTGTTTTTT
CASSTQGLNTGELFF
>-|TRBV5-6|-|TRBJ1-2
TGTGCCAGCAGCCAAGAGACGGGCTATGGCTACACCTTC
CASSQETGYGYTF
>-|TRBV7-6|-|TRBJ2-7
TGTGCCAGCAGCCCCCTTACACCTTCCTACGAGCAGTACTTC
CASSPLTPSYEQYF
>-|TRBV7-2|-|TRBJ2-5
TGTGCCAGCAGCTTAGGGTCGGGGTGGGGTCAAGAGACCCAGTACTTC
CASSLGSGWGQETQYF
>TRBD2|TRBV4-3|-|TRBJ2-1
TGCGCCAGCAGCCAAGAGAGGTACCAACTAGCGGGAGGTGGCAATGAGCAGTTCTTC
CASSQERYQLAGGGNEQFF
>TRBD2|TRBV5-6|-|TRBJ2-7
TGTGCCAGCAGCTCAGAGCCGTCGCGGGAGGCTCACTACGAGCAGTACTTC
CASSSEPSREAHYEQYF
>-|TRBV6-1|-|TRBJ1-5
TGTGCCAGCAGTGAGTGGCTGGAAATCAATCAGCCCCAGCATTTT
CASSEWLEINQPQHF
>TRBD1|TRBV11-2|-|TRBJ2-2
TGTGCCAGCAGCTCGGGACAGGGGGACCCCGGGGAGCTGTTTTTT
CASSSGQGDPGELFF
>-|TRBV11-2|-|TRBJ2-7
TGTGCCAGCACACCACCCCTAGGGACGTACGAGCAGTACTTC
CASTPPLGTYEQYF
>-|TRBV9|-|TRBJ1-1
TGTGCCAGCAGCCCCCCAGGGGACACTGAAGCTTTCTTT
CASSPPGDTEAFF
>TRBD1|TRBV5-8|once|TRBJ2-7
TGTGCCAGCAGCCAACCGGGACAGGGGACCTACGAGCAGTACTTC
CASSQPGQGTYEQYF
>-|TRBV11-1|-|TRBJ2-7
TGTGCCAGTGAAGGGGCGGACTACGAGCAGTACTTC
CASEGADYEQYF